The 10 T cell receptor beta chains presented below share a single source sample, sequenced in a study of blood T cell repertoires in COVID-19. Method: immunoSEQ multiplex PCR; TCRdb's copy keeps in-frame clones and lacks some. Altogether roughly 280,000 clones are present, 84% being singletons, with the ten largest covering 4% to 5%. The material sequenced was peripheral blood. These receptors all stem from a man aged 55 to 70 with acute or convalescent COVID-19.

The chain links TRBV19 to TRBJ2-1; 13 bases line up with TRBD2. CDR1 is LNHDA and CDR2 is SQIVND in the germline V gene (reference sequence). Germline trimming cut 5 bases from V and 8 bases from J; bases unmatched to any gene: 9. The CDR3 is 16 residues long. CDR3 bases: TGTGCCAGTAGTCTAGGGACTAGCGGGATAACCGATGAGCAGTTCTTC. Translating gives CASSLGTSGITDEQFF.

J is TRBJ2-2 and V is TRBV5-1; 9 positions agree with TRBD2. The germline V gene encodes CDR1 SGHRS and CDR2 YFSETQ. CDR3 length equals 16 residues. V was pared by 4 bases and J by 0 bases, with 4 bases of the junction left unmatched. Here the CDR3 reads CASSLGLAANTGELFF. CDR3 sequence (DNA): TGCGCCAGCAGCCTGGGACTAGCAGCGAACACCGGGGAGCTGTTTTTT. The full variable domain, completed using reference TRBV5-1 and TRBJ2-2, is KAGVTQTPRYLIKTRGQQVTLSCSPISGHRSVSWYQQTPGQGLQFLFEYFSETQRNKGNFPGRFSGRQFSNSRSEMNVSTLELGDSALYLCASSLGLAANTGELFFGEGSRLTVL.

The CDR3 sequence: CAWSVTGQNQPQHF. The CDR3 DNA sequence: TGTGCCTGGAGTGTAACAGGCCAGAATCAGCCCCAGCATTTT. The chain employs TRBV30 and TRBJ1-5; possibly TRBD1 for D (5 bases). V gave up 0 bases and J gave up 4 bases, with 10 bases separating them. Germline CDR1 GTSNPN, CDR2 SVGIG (reference sequence). This CDR3 contains 14 residues.

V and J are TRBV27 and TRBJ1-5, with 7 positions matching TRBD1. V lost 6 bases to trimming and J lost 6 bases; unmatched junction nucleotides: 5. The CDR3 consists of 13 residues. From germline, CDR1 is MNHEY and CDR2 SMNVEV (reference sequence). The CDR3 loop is CASRTGTVQPQHF. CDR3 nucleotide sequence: TGTGCCAGCAGGACAGGGACGGTTCAGCCCCAGCATTTT.

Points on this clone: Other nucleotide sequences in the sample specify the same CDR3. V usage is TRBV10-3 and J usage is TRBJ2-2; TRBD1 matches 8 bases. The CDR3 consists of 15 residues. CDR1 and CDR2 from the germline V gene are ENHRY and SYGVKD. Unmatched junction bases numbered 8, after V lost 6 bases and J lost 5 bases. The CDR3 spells CAISPGQGGTGELFF. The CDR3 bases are TGTGCCATCAGCCCCGGACAGGGTGGGACCGGGGAGCTGTTTTTT.

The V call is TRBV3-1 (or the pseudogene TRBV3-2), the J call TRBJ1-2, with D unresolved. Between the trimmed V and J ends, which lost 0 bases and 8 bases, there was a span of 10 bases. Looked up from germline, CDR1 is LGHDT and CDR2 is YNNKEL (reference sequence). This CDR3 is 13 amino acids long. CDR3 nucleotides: TGTGCCAGCAGCCAAGAGGAAGCGCTAGGCTACACCTTC. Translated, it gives CASSQEEALGYTF.

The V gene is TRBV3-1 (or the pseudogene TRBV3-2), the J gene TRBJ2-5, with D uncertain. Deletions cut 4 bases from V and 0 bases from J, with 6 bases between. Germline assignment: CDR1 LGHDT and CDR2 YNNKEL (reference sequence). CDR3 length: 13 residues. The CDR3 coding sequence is TGTGCCAGCAGCCCTTCAGACCAAGAGACCCAGTACTTC. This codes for CASSPSDQETQYF.

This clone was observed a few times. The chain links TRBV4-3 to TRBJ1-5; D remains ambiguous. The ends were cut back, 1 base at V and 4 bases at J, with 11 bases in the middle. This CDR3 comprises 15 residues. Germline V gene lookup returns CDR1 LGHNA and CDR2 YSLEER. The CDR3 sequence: CASSQGRGTNQPQHF. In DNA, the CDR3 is TGCGCCAGCAGCCAAGGGCGCGGAACTAATCAGCCCCAGCATTTT.

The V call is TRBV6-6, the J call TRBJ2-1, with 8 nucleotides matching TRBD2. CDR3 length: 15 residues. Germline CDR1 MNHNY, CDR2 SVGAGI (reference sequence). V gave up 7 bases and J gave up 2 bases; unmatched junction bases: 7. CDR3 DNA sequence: TGTGCCAGCATCAAACCGGGACTAGCCTACAATGAGCAGTTCTTC. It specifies CASIKPGLAYNEQFF.

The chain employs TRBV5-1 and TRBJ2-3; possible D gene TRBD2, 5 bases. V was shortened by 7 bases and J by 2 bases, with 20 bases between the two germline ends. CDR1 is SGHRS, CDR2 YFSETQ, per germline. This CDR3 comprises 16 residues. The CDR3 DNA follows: TGCGCCAGCGCTCTAACCAGGCTAGCCGTCACAGATACGCAGTATTTT. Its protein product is CASALTRLAVTDTQYF.